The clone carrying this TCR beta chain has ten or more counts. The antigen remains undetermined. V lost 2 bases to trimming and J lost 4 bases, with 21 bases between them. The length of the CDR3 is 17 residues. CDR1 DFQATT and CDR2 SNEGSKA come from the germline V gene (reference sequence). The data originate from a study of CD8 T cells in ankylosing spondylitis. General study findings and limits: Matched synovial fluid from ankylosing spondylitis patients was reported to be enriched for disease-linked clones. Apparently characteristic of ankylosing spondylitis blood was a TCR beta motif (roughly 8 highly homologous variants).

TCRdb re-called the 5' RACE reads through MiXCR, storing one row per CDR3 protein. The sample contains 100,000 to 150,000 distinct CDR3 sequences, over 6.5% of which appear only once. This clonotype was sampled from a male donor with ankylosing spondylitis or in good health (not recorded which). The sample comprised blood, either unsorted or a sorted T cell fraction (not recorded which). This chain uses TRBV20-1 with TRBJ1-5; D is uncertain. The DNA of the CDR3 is TGCAGTGCTAGACACGATCCGGATGGTGATACTAATCAGCCCCAGCATTTT. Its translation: CSARHDPDGDTNQPQHF.